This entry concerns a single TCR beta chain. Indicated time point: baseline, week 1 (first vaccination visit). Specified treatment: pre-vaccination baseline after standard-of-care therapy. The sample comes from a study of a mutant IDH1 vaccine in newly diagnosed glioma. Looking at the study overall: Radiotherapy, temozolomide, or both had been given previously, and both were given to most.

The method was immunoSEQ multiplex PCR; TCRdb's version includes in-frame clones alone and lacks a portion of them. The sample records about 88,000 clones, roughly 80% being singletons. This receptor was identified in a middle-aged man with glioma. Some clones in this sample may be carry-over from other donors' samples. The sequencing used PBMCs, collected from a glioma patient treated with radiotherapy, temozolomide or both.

The CDR3 nucleotides read TGTGCCAGCAGTTTGGGACAGGGGAGGGAGACCCAGTACTTC. It codes for CASSLGQGRETQYF. This chain joins TRBV6-5 and TRBJ2-5; 10 nucleotides line up with TRBD1. Trimming cost V 4 bases and J 5 bases; bases outside gene matches: 4. The CDR3 covers 14 residues. Per germline, CDR1 MNHEY and CDR2 SVGAGI.